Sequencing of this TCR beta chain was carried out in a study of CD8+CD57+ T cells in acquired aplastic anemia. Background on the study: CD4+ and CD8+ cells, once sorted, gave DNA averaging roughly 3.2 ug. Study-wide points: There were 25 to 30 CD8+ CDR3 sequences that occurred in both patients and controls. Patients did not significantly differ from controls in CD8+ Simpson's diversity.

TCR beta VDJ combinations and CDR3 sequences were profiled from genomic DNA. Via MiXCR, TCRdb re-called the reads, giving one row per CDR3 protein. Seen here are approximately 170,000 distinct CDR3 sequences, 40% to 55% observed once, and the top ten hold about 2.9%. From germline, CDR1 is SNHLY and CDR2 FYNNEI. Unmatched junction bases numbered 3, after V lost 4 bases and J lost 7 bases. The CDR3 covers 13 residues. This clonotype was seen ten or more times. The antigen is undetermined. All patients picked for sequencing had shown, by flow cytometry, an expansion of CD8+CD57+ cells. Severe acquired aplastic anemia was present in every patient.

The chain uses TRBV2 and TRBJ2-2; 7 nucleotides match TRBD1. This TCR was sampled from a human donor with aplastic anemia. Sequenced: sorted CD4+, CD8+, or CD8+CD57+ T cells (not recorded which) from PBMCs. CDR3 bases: TGTGCCAGCAGTGCAACAGGGGACGGGGAGCTGTTTTTT. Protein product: CASSATGDGELFF.